These 27 T cell receptor beta chains were sequenced from one sample in a study of T cell responses to AZD1222 COVID-19 vaccine. Some clones are missing from TCRdb's copy, which holds only in-frame ones; the method was immunoSEQ multiplex PCR. The repertoire has roughly 150,000 clones, around nine tenths of them found once; the top ten carry approximately 0.97%. The material was peripheral blood, obtained 28 days after the second AZD1222 dose. These receptor sequences come from an adult who received the AZD1222 COVID-19 vaccine.

The gene calls are TRBV10-2 and TRBJ1-1, with D tentatively TRBD1 (6 bases). The germline V gene has CDR1 WSHSY and CDR2 SAAADI. Trimming took off 3 bases at V and 5 bases at J, with 13 bases between the two ends. This CDR3 contains 14 residues. The CDR3 reads CASSDLGGGTEAFF. The DNA for the CDR3 is TGCGCCAGCAGTGACCTGGGAGGGGGGACTGAAGCTTTCTTT.

The chain recombines TRBV18 with TRBJ2-5; 7 bases are shared with TRBD1. Germline CDR1 and CDR2: KGHSH and LQKENI. The CDR3 sequence is 13 residues long. V lost 3 bases and J lost 4; bases outside the gene matches: 2. CDR3 sequence (DNA): TGTGCCAGCTCACCCCGGGACAGAGAGACCCAGTACTTC. Translation gives CASSPRDRETQYF.

The gene calls are TRBV4-1 and TRBJ1-2, with 9 bases that match TRBD1. The germline CDR1 and CDR2 sequences are MGHRA and YSYEKL. The CDR3 is 15 residues long. V lost 1 base and J lost 2; bases outside the gene matches: 2. CDR3 sequence (DNA): TGCGCCAGCAGCCAAGGACAGGGGGAAAACTATGGCTACACCTTC. It is translated as CASSQGQGENYGYTF.

The V call is TRBV5-1, the J call TRBJ2-2; D is possibly TRBD2 (5 bases). V gave up 3 bases and J gave up 7 bases, with 13 bases separating them. Germline loops: CDR1 SGHRS, CDR2 YFSETQ. This CDR3 spans 14 amino acids. CDR3 coding DNA: TGCGCCAGCAGCTATGACCCGGGGTTCGGGGAGCTGTTTTTT. Translated: CASSYDPGFGELFF.

This chain connects TRBV6-1 to TRBJ2-1; D remains ambiguous. Germline V CDR1 and CDR2: MNHNS, SASEGT. CDR3 size: 12 residues. The V end was cut by 2 bases, the J end by 4 bases, with 3 bases between. Here the CDR3 DNA reads TGTGCCAGCAGTGAAAGTTACAATGAGCAGTTCTTC. Amino acid sequence: CASSESYNEQFF.

V is TRBV19 and J is TRBJ2-2; unclear D gene. The CDR3 covers 13 residues. Germline V gene data show CDR1 as LNHDA and CDR2 as SQIVND (reference sequence). V lost 7 bases and J 5 bases, leaving 11 bases between the germline ends. CDR3 loop: CASTTLPTGELFF. CDR3 nucleotides: TGTGCCAGTACCACTCTACCGACCGGGGAGCTGTTTTTT.

The chain carries TRBV5-6 and TRBJ2-5; no firm D call. CDR3 length equals 16 residues. In germline, CDR1 is SGHDT, CDR2 YYEEEE. V lost 1 base to trimming and J lost 4 bases, with 17 bases between them. DNA for the CDR3: TGTGCCAGCAGCTTGTGGGCGGTACGCCGATCAGAGACCCAGTACTTC. It is translated as CASSLWAVRRSETQYF.

This chain uses TRBV7-2 with TRBJ2-3; the D is unclear. The ends were cut back, 4 bases at V and 2 bases at J, with 7 bases in the middle. Germline loops: CDR1 SGHTA, CDR2 FQGNSA. There are 13 residues in the CDR3. The CDR3 reads CASSSQFTDTQYF. CDR3 in DNA: TGTGCCAGCAGCTCTCAGTTCACAGATACGCAGTATTTT.

The chain links TRBV19 to TRBJ1-6; 8 nucleotides match TRBD1. J was trimmed by 7 bases and V by 4 bases; bases with no gene match: 6. This CDR3 contains 15 residues. CDR1 LNHDA and CDR2 SQIVND come from the germline V gene (reference sequence). The CDR3 nucleotides read TGTGCCAGTAGTACCGACAGGGGAAAAAATTCACCCCTCCACTTT. Protein sequence: CASSTDRGKNSPLHF.

This clone was recorded only once. The rearrangement links TRBV12-2 to TRBJ2-7; the listed D gene, TRBD2, was not tested against the DNA. TRBV12-2 is a known pseudogene. The CDR3 is 15 residues long. The CDR3 sequence is CASRFPGTRAYEQYF. CDR3 DNA sequence: TGTGCAAGTCGCTTTCCCGGGACTAGAGCCTACGAGCAGTACTTC.

This chain joins TRBV29-1 and TRBJ1-5; D unclear. V lost 4 bases, J lost 5 bases, and 12 bases lay in between. This CDR3 has 13 residues. Germline lookup yields CDR1 SQVTM and CDR2 ANQGSEA. DNA of the CDR3: TGCAGCGTTGCCATAGACAAACATCAGCCCCAGCATTTT. It encodes CSVAIDKHQPQHF.

The rearrangement uses TRBV10-1 and TRBJ2-3; D not resolved. This CDR3 comprises 15 residues. Trimming took off 0 bases at V and 5 bases at J, with 12 bases between the two ends. The V gene's germline CDR1 is WNHNN and CDR2 SYGVQD (reference sequence). The CDR3: CASSESPSPGDTQYF. CDR3 sequence (DNA): TGCGCCAGCAGTGAGTCGCCAAGCCCGGGAGATACGCAGTATTTT.

The chain uses TRBV4-1 and TRBJ2-7, with D perhaps matching TRBD2 (5 bases). V was cut by 1 base and J by 5 bases, with 9 bases left in between. CDR1 MGHRA and CDR2 YSYEKL come from the germline V gene. The CDR3 has 13 amino acids. CDR3 nucleotide sequence: TGCGCCAGCAGCCAAGTCCGAGGGAACGAGCAGTACTTC. It translates to CASSQVRGNEQYF.

The chain links TRBV4-2 to TRBJ2-7; D remains unclear. The CDR3 spans 15 residues. Trimming took 4 bases from V and 0 from J, leaving 13 bases between them. CDR1 is LGHNA and CDR2 is YNFKEQ in the germline V gene. The CDR3 DNA sequence: TGTGCCAGCAGCCCTCAGAGGACGGGCTCCTACGAGCAGTACTTC. This gives the protein CASSPQRTGSYEQYF.

This clone was counted only a few times. The rearrangement joins TRBV7-2 to TRBJ1-5; TRBD1 aligns across 8 bases. The ends lost 4 bases at V and 6 bases at J; junction bases unmatched: 5. This CDR3 is built from 14 residues. Per the germline V gene, CDR1 is SGHTA and CDR2 is FQGNSA. The chain's CDR3 is CASSSPDRGQPQHF. DNA for the CDR3: TGTGCCAGCAGCTCGCCCGACAGGGGTCAGCCCCAGCATTTT.

This clone was picked up a small number of times. The genes are TRBV7-9 and TRBJ2-7, with 9 bases that match TRBD1. CDR3 length equals 16 residues. V lost 1 base, J lost 3 bases, and 7 bases stayed unmatched. CDR1 and CDR2 from the germline V gene are SEHNR and FQNEAQ (reference sequence). The CDR3 coding sequence is TGTGCCAGCAGCTTAGGGGGCTCGGGACAGGGCTACGAGCAGTACTTC. Protein sequence: CASSLGGSGQGYEQYF.

The chain recombines TRBV5-1 with TRBJ1-1; D is unclear. The V end was cut by 4 bases, the J end by 6 bases, with 16 bases between. The germline V gene has CDR1 SGHRS and CDR2 YFSETQ. CDR3 size: 14 residues. Written as DNA, the CDR3 is TGCGCCAGCAGCAGCGACGTGGTTTTGTCTGAAGCTTTCTTT. Protein sequence: CASSSDVVLSEAFF.

The J gene is TRBJ1-1, the V gene TRBV10-3; D gene ambiguous. V was shortened by 3 bases and J by 4 bases, with 12 bases between the two germline ends. This CDR3 contains 14 residues. Germline loops: CDR1 ENHRY, CDR2 SYGVKD. CDR3 residues: CAISEPGRGTEAFF. The DNA of the CDR3 is TGTGCCATCAGTGAACCGGGCCGGGGCACTGAAGCTTTCTTT.

The genes are TRBV27 and TRBJ1-2; 9 bases are shared with TRBD1. Germline V CDR1 and CDR2: MNHEY, SMNVEV (reference sequence). This CDR3 is built from 13 residues. The V gene end was trimmed by 6 bases and the J gene end by 7 bases; junction bases not matched to a gene: 6. CDR3 region: CASRPTGGGGYTF. The CDR3 region has the DNA TGTGCCAGCAGACCTACAGGGGGCGGTGGCTACACCTTC.

The chain carries TRBV11-2 and TRBJ1-4; D might be TRBD1 (6 bases). This CDR3 contains 14 residues. Trimming stripped 5 bases from V and 7 bases from J, with 14 bases between. The germline V gene has CDR1 SGHAT and CDR2 FQNNGV. For the CDR3, the DNA is TGTGCCAGCAGCCCGGACAGTTCCATTGAAAAACTGTTTTTT. Protein product: CASSPDSSIEKLFF.

J is TRBJ2-3 and V is TRBV2; no clear D. This CDR3 has 12 residues. Germline V gene data show CDR1 as SNHLY and CDR2 as FYNNEI. The germline V and J ends were trimmed by 5 bases and 5 bases, with 8 bases remaining between them. CDR3 loop: CASSPIRDTQYF. For the CDR3, the DNA is TGTGCCAGCAGTCCTATTAGAGATACGCAGTATTTT.

The chain links TRBV30 to TRBJ2-7, with a possible D match to TRBD1 (6 bases). This CDR3 spans 12 amino acids. Germline CDR1 reads GTSNPN; CDR2 reads SVGIG (reference sequence). The ends were cut back, 6 bases at V and 0 bases at J, with 9 bases in the middle. In DNA, the CDR3 is TGTGCCTGTCGGGACAACTCCTACGAGCAGTACTTC. Its protein is CACRDNSYEQYF.

The chain links TRBV6-6 to TRBJ2-5, with 8 bases that match TRBD2. Per the germline V gene, CDR1 is MNHNY and CDR2 is SVGAGI (reference sequence). The trim removed 5 bases at V and 3 bases at J, leaving 11 bases unmatched. The CDR3 has 16 amino acids. CDR3 region: CASSPSWSGGEETQYF. CDR3 bases: TGTGCCAGCAGTCCCTCTTGGAGCGGGGGAGAAGAGACCCAGTACTTC.

The chain combines TRBV5-1 with TRBJ1-2; D is possibly TRBD1 (5 bases). Germline CDR1 is SGHRS and CDR2 is YFSETQ. This CDR3 comprises 15 residues. V was clipped by 3 bases and J by 8 bases, with 20 bases between them. CDR3 protein: CASSSGTASFWGYTF. The CDR3 DNA sequence: TGCGCCAGCAGCTCAGGGACGGCGTCTTTCTGGGGCTACACCTTC.

The V and J genes are TRBV5-6 and TRBJ2-2, with a possible D match to TRBD1 (5 bases). V lost 2 bases and J lost 6, with 11 bases in between. Germline V gives CDR1 SGHDT, CDR2 YYEEEE. The CDR3 runs 14 residues. The CDR3: CASSLGVGAGELFF. In DNA form, the CDR3 reads TGTGCCAGCAGCTTAGGGGTGGGCGCCGGGGAGCTGTTTTTT.

The genes are TRBV25-1 and TRBJ2-2; D is possibly TRBD2 (6 bases). The CDR3 has 14 residues. With 5 bases removed from V and 5 bases from J, the gap between germline ends came to 12 bases. The germline CDR1 and CDR2 sequences are MGHDK and SYGVNS. CDR3: CASSRDWKTGELFF. Written as DNA, the CDR3 is TGTGCCAGCAGTCGGGACTGGAAAACCGGGGAGCTGTTTTTT.

V and J are TRBV13 and TRBJ1-1; TRBD1 matches at 7 bases. Unmatched junction bases numbered 2, after V lost 3 bases and J lost 4 bases. CDR1 PRHDT and CDR2 FYEKMQ come from the germline V gene (reference sequence). CDR3 length: 13 residues. CDR3 DNA sequence: TGTGCCAGCAGCTTGGGACAGATCACTGAAGCTTTCTTT. Translated: CASSLGQITEAFF.